The 16 T cell receptor beta chains listed next were all sequenced from one sample in a study of T-cell reconstitution after alpha-beta-depleted transplantation in children. Construction of the TCRbeta library involved unique molecular identifiers. TCRdb re-called the PCR reads through MiXCR, storing one row per CDR3 protein. The sample holds around 530,000 distinct CDR3 sequences, less than 35% seen once. The sample consisted of PBMCs from the stem cell graft donor, taken from the stem cell graft. The receptors stem from a human donor who donated a stem cell graft to a child with aplastic anemia.

The chain uses TRBV7-3 and TRBJ2-1, with a possible D match to TRBD2 (6 bases). CDR3 size: 14 residues. Trimming removed 2 bases at V and 12 bases at J, with 17 bases between. Germline-derived CDR1 and CDR2 are SGHTA and FQGTGA. This CDR3 is CASSLSALNGGQFF. The CDR3 DNA is TGTGCCAGCAGCTTATCAGCCCTCAACGGGGGGCAGTTCTTC.

This chain links TRBV27 with TRBJ2-3, with 10 positions matching TRBD2. The CDR3 is 18 residues long. Germline CDR1 and CDR2: MNHEY and SMNVEV (reference sequence). Trimming cost V 3 bases and J 7 bases; bases outside gene matches: 16. CDR3 coding DNA: TGTGCCAGCAGTTTTGTCGTCGGCAGCGGGAGGGCCACGAATACGCAGTATTTT. Protein product: CASSFVVGSGRATNTQYF.

The gene calls are TRBV11-2 and TRBJ2-2, with 7 bases lining up with TRBD1. The CDR3 has 19 residues. V dropped 0 bases and J dropped 1; count of bases not matched to a gene: 11. Germline V gives CDR1 SGHAT, CDR2 FQNNGV. CDR3 amino acids: CASSLDPTDRQGNTGELFF. DNA for the CDR3: TGTGCCAGCAGCTTAGATCCAACCGACCGACAGGGGAACACCGGGGAGCTGTTTTTT.

This clonotype has only a few counts. This chain connects TRBV4-2 to TRBJ1-4, with unresolved D. Deletions cut 0 bases from V and 0 bases from J, with 5 bases between. Germline CDR1 reads LGHNA; CDR2 reads YNFKEQ. The CDR3 has 15 residues. In DNA form, the CDR3 reads TGTGCCAGCAGCCAAGATAAGGCAACTAATGAAAAACTGTTTTTT. Encoded protein: CASSQDKATNEKLFF.

In its sample, this clonotype is medium-sized. The chain carries TRBV29-1 and TRBJ1-1; D might be TRBD1 (5 bases). Germline CDR1 SQVTM, CDR2 ANQGSEA. The V end lost 7 bases, the J end lost 1 base, and 13 bases lay between the germline ends. The CDR3 sequence is 13 residues long. CDR3 region: CSGMRGPNTEAFF. The CDR3 DNA is TGCAGCGGGATGAGGGGCCCGAACACTGAAGCTTTCTTT.

This clonotype showed up just a few times. The genes are TRBV5-5 and TRBJ2-1; maybe TRBD2 (6 bases). The CDR3 extends over 13 amino acids. Trimming shortened V by 4 bases and J by 5 bases, and 10 bases separated the two germline ends. CDR1 is SGHKS and CDR2 is YYEKEE in the germline V gene (reference sequence). The CDR3 coding sequence is TGTGCCAGCAGCCTACTAGCTAACAATGAGCAGTTCTTC. Protein sequence: CASSLLANNEQFF.

This clonotype was counted ten times or more. CDR3 in amino acids: CATGRGEQYV. In DNA, the CDR3 is TGTGCCACCGGCCGGGGCGAGCAGTACGTC. The chain uses TRBV25-1 and TRBJ2-7; tentative D call: TRBD2 (5 bases). Germline lookup yields CDR1 MGHDK and CDR2 SYGVNS. V was trimmed by 10 bases and J by 6 bases, leaving 10 bases between them. The CDR3 sequence is 10 residues long.

CDR3 nucleotide sequence: TGCAGTGCTAAGGGCAGGGGAACAGATACGCAGTATTTT. Translated, it gives CSAKGRGTDTQYF. The rearrangement uses TRBV20-1 and TRBJ2-3; a weak D match, TRBD1 (6 bases). Germline-derived CDR1 and CDR2 are DFQATT and SNEGSKA (reference sequence). The CDR3 spans 13 residues. V was pared by 4 bases and J by 3 bases, with 11 bases between.

This clonotype has more than one count but fewer than ten. This chain links TRBV6-6 with TRBJ1-1; D might be TRBD1 (5 bases). Germline V CDR1 and CDR2: MNHNY, SVGAGI (reference sequence). The length of the CDR3 is 12 residues. Trimming took off 5 bases at V and 7 bases at J, with 11 bases between the two ends. DNA of the CDR3: TGTGCCAGCAGTCAGGGCGGGGGTGAAGCTTTCTTT. It codes for CASSQGGGEAFF.

Regarding this clonotype: A read error is likely, as this CDR3 ends without the conserved phenylalanine or tryptophan. The DNA is left out, because the CDR3 cannot be placed on it with certainty; the CDR3 is given as TCRdb lists it. The chain uses TRBV27 and TRBJ1-2; the table names TRBD1, a call not compared with the DNA. The CDR3 length is 11 residues, termini included. The germline CDR1 and CDR2 sequences are MNHEY and SMNVEV (reference sequence). The CDR3 protein is CASSLRCGGLD.

In its sample, this clonotype was seen a few times. This chain connects TRBV18 to TRBJ2-1, with D possibly being TRBD2 (6 bases). The CDR3 length is 16 residues. V was trimmed by 6 bases and J by 4 bases, leaving 19 bases between them. CDR1 KGHSH and CDR2 LQKENI come from the germline V gene. The CDR3 loop is CASSLNLGSGYNEQFF. DNA for the CDR3: TGTGCCAGCTCCCTTAATCTCGGGAGTGGGTACAATGAGCAGTTCTTC.

This clonotype occurred a few times. V usage is TRBV6-5 and J usage is TRBJ2-3; D is tentatively TRBD1 or TRBD2 (7 bases each). This CDR3 is 14 amino acids long. With 2 bases removed from V and 7 bases from J, the gap between germline ends came to 13 bases. The V gene's germline CDR1 is MNHEY and CDR2 SVGAGI. Written as DNA, the CDR3 is TGTGCCAGCAGTTACGCAGGGGGAGGGAATACGCAGTATTTT. It yields the protein CASSYAGGGNTQYF.

This rearrangement joins TRBV20-1 to TRBJ1-1; weak D call: TRBD1 (5 bases). Germline-derived CDR1 and CDR2 are DFQATT and SNEGSKA (reference sequence). Trimming took off 3 bases at V and 6 bases at J, with 20 bases between the two ends. This CDR3 has 15 residues. CDR3 protein: CSARTTSGREAEAFF. The DNA of the CDR3 is TGCAGTGCTAGGACGACATCGGGCAGGGAAGCTGAAGCTTTCTTT.

This chain connects TRBV14 to TRBJ2-3; D is perhaps TRBD1 (6 bases). Germline V gene sequence: CDR1 SGHDN, CDR2 FVKESK. The CDR3 sequence is 15 residues long. The germline V and J ends were trimmed by 2 bases and 2 bases, with 11 bases remaining between them. The CDR3 region is CASSQTGTLTDTQYF. CDR3 DNA: TGTGCCAGCAGCCAAACCGGGACACTCACAGATACGCAGTATTTT.

The V gene is TRBV29-1, the J gene TRBJ2-1; 10 bases align to TRBD2. CDR1 SQVTM and CDR2 ANQGSEA come from the germline V gene. With 2 bases clipped from V and 7 bases from J, the junction kept 11 bases outside the gene matches. The CDR3 totals 16 residues. CDR3 in DNA: TGCAGCGTTGAACGAGGTCTAGCGGGAGCGCAGAATGAGCAGTTCTTC. It translates to CSVERGLAGAQNEQFF.

This clonotype was observed a few times. The V gene is TRBV20-1, the J gene TRBJ2-7; the D gene could be TRBD1 or TRBD2 (5 bases each). Germline values: CDR1 DFQATT, CDR2 SNEGSKA (reference sequence). There are 14 residues in the CDR3. Trimming took 4 bases from V and 2 from J, leaving 15 bases between them. This CDR3 reads CSAIPRPGPYEQYV. CDR3 in DNA: TGCAGTGCTATTCCTCGGCCGGGGCCCTACGAGCAGTACGTC.